This T cell receptor (beta chain) came from a study of Graves' ophthalmopathy and Graves' hyperthyroidism. Diagnosis was based on clinical symptoms, serum thyroxine, TRAb, thyroid ultrasound and orbital computed tomography. V shed 11 bases, J shed 5 bases, and the junction held 6 bases outside the gene matches. The CDR3 is made up of 12 amino acids. The germline V gene has CDR1 SNHLY and CDR2 FYNNEI. This clonotype was picked up many times. The authors amplified TCR beta CDR3 regions from RNA transcripts. HTBI-primed first-round RT-PCR preceded second-round multiplex PCR. TCRdb analysed the multiplex PCR reads with MiXCR anew, one entry per CDR3 protein. The sample carries approximately 1.2 million distinct CDR3 sequences, about 40% recorded once.

This chain connects TRBV2 to TRBJ2-5; 9 bases align to TRBD1. The sample taken for sequencing was peripheral blood or thyroid tissue (not recorded which). The origin of this receptor is an adult man with Graves' hyperthyroidism. The CDR3 bases are TGTGCCGGAAACAGGGGGCGGGAGACCCAGTACTTC. This sequence encodes CAGNRGRETQYF.